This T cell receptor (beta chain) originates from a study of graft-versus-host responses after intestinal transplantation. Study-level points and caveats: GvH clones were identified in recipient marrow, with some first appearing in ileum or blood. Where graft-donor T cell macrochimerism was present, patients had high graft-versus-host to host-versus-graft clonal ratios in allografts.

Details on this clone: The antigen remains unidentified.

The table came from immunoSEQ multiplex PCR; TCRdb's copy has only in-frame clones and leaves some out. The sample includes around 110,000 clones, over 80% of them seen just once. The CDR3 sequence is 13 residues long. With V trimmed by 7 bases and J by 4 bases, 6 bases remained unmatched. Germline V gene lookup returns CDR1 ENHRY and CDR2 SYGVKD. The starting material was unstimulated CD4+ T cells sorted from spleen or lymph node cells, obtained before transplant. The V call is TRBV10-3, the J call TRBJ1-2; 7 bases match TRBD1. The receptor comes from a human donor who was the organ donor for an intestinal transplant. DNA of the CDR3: TGTGCCATCACCCCGGGACAGAGCTATGGCTACACCTTC. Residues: CAITPGQSYGYTF.